Listed here are 30 T cell receptor beta chains from one sample, sequenced in a study of regulatory T cells in long-lasting Graves disease. As for time point: newly diagnosed GD, antithyroid drugs for less than 3 months. Making the TCR library involved RNA that had been extracted from PBMCs. HTBI primers from iRepertoire and Arm-PCR of CDR3 regions yielded the TCR beta libraries. TCRdb passed the multiplex PCR reads through MiXCR, listing each CDR3 protein once. The table records approximately 540,000 distinct CDR3 sequences, around 12% of them present only once. The data also belong to a second study, concerning T cells in Graves' hyperthyroidism and ophthalmopathy.

This material consisted of peripheral blood mononuclear cells (PBMCs), taken at new diagnosis, from a patient treated with antithyroid drugs. The receptors shown here come from a woman in her twenties or thirties with Graves disease.

This clonotype turned up a few times. V usage is TRBV30 and J usage is TRBJ2-4; 7 bases are shared with TRBD2. The length of the CDR3 is 14 residues. V shed 5 bases, J shed 6 bases, and the junction held 10 bases outside the gene matches. CDR1 and CDR2 (germline): GTSNPN, SVGIG (reference sequence). CDR3 sequence reads: CAWAPGGGGNIQYF. CDR3 nucleotides: TGTGCCTGGGCCCCGGGGGGAGGAGGAAACATTCAGTACTTC. The full variable domain, its missing parts supplied by reference TRBV30 and TRBJ2-4, is SQTIHQWPATLVQPVGSPLSLECTVEGTSNPNLYWYRQAAGRGLQLLFYSVGIGQISSEVPQNLSASRPQDRQFILSSKKLLLSDSGFYLCAWAPGGGGNIQYFGAGTRLSVL.

The table lists this clonotype with a count of one. Compared with germline, one end of the junction differs, possibly owing to a read error. This sequence joins TRBV12-3 or TRBV12-4 and TRBJ2-2; maybe TRBD2 (5 bases). The CDR3 loop spans 12 amino acids. Here the CDR3 reads CASSLSAGELLF. The CDR3 DNA is TGTGCCAGCAGTTTATCCGCCGGGGAGCTGCTTTTT.

The V gene is TRBV20-1, the J gene TRBJ2-3; the D gene is possibly TRBD2 (6 bases). Germline CDR1 DFQATT, CDR2 SNEGSKA (reference sequence). This CDR3 is 15 amino acids long. V was shortened by 2 bases and J by 2 bases, with 14 bases between the two germline ends. CDR3 protein: CSARPPGGNTDTQYF. CDR3 bases: TGCAGTGCTAGACCCCCCGGCGGGAACACAGATACGCAGTATTTT.

In regard to this clonotype: With a far larger clone one base away, a read error is the likely cause. For the CDR3, the DNA is TGTGCCACCAGGGACAGGGGGAGCACTGAAGCTTTCTTT. Residues: CATRDRGSTEAFF. J is TRBJ1-1 and V is TRBV6-2 or TRBV6-3, with 11 bases matching TRBD1. V was pared by 10 bases and J by 4 bases, with 5 bases of the junction left unmatched. Germline V gene data show CDR1 as MNHEY and CDR2 as SVGEGT. CDR3 length: 13 amino acids.

This clonotype came up many times. The chain combines TRBV11-3 with TRBJ2-1; a weak D match, TRBD1 (6 bases). This CDR3 comprises 12 residues. The germline CDR1 and CDR2 sequences are SGHNT and YENEEA. The germline V and J ends were trimmed by 6 bases and 10 bases, with 13 bases remaining between them. In DNA form, the CDR3 reads TGTGCCAGCAGGGCAGGGGTGGGGGAGCAGTTCTTC. Protein product: CASRAGVGEQFF. Using reference TRBV11-3 and TRBJ2-1 for the parts outside the CDR3, the full variable domain is EAGVVQSPRYKIIEKKQPVAFWCNPISGHNTLYWYLQNLGQGPELLIRYENEEAVDDSQLPKDRFSAERLKGVDSTLKIQPAELGDSAVYLCASRAGVGEQFFGPGTRLTVL.

The chain is built from TRBV20-1 and TRBJ1-3; TRBD1 is a possible D gene (6 bases). The CDR3 consists of 14 residues. V dropped 1 base and J dropped 4 bases, with 11 bases sitting between them. In germline, CDR1 is DFQATT, CDR2 SNEGSKA (reference sequence). DNA of the CDR3: TGCAGTGCTAGAGCGTCGGGGGCCGGAAACACCATATATTTT. It is translated as CSARASGAGNTIYF.

This clonotype was detected ten times or more. The genes are TRBV15 and TRBJ2-3; D not certain. There are 15 residues in the CDR3. V was shortened by 6 bases and J by 0 bases, with 13 bases between the two germline ends. CDR1 and CDR2 (germline): LNHNV, YYDKDF (reference sequence). The CDR3 nucleotides read TGTGCCACCAGTCAATTGGCGGATAGCACAGATACGCAGTATTTT. Translation: CATSQLADSTDTQYF.

The rearrangement joins TRBV5-1 to TRBJ2-3; 8 positions match TRBD1. V lost 2 bases, J lost 4 bases, and 9 bases stayed unmatched. This CDR3 comprises 16 residues. Germline assignment: CDR1 SGHRS and CDR2 YFSETQ. CDR3 sequence (DNA): TGCGCCAGCAGCTTAACACGGACAGGGCTGGCAGATACGCAGTATTTT. It is translated as CASSLTRTGLADTQYF. The entire variable domain, with the rest obtained from reference TRBV5-1 and TRBJ2-3, is as follows: KAGVTQTPRYLIKTRGQQVTLSCSPISGHRSVSWYQQTPGQGLQFLFEYFSETQRNKGNFPGRFSGRQFSNSRSEMNVSTLELGDSALYLCASSLTRTGLADTQYFGPGTRLTVL.

This clonotype occurred many times. This chain links TRBV4-3 with TRBJ1-1; TRBD1 might be the D (6 bases). V lost 1 base to trimming and J lost 4 bases, with 16 bases between them. CDR1 is LGHNA, CDR2 YSLEER, per germline. The CDR3 consists of 16 residues. Written as DNA, the CDR3 is TGCGCCAGCAGCCAAGTTGGGGGCGCGATAGGCACTGAAGCTTTCTTT. Translated, it gives CASSQVGGAIGTEAFF.

This clonotype was observed at least ten times. The V and J genes are TRBV27 and TRBJ2-1; TRBD2 aligns across 8 bases. This CDR3 has 16 amino acids. V lost 2 bases, J lost 6 bases, and 9 bases stayed unmatched. The germline V gene has CDR1 MNHEY and CDR2 SMNVEV (reference sequence). This chain's CDR3 is CASSLIKRESTNEQFF. The CDR3 DNA follows: TGTGCCAGCAGTTTAATTAAGCGGGAGTCCACCAATGAGCAGTTCTTC.

The V call is TRBV6-1, the J call TRBJ1-4; D possibly corresponds to TRBD1 (6 bases). Germline V gene data show CDR1 as MNHNS and CDR2 as SASEGT. Trimming took 8 bases from V and 5 from J, leaving 15 bases between them. The CDR3 is 14 residues long. Here the CDR3 reads CASGKGVWNEKLFF. The CDR3, as DNA: TGTGCCAGCGGGAAGGGGGTTTGGAATGAAAAACTGTTTTTT.

In its sample, this clonotype was seen a few times. The rearrangement links TRBV2 to TRBJ1-1; TRBD1 matches at 7 bases. The CDR3 has 14 amino acids. V gave up 5 bases and J gave up 4 bases; unmatched junction bases: 7. Looked up from germline, CDR1 is SNHLY and CDR2 is FYNNEI. In nucleotides, the CDR3 is TGTGCCAGCAGTCTACCGGGACAGCTCACTGAAGCTTTCTTT. Its protein is CASSLPGQLTEAFF. Supplemented by reference TRBV2 and TRBJ1-1, the full variable domain reads EPEVTQTPSHQVTQMGQEVILRCVPISNHLYFYWYRQILGQKVEFLVSFYNNEISEKSEIFDDQFSVERPDGSNFTLKIRSTKLEDSAMYFCASSLPGQLTEAFFGQGTRLTVV.

The chain uses TRBV18 and TRBJ1-1; TRBD1 might be the D (5 bases). The CDR3 runs to 14 residues. CDR1 and CDR2 (germline): KGHSH, LQKENI. Trimming cost V 6 bases and J 7 bases, with 18 bases left between them. For the CDR3, the DNA is TGTGCCAGCTCCCCTTCCCGGGACGTGGATGAAGCTTTCTTT. Protein product: CASSPSRDVDEAFF.

V gene TRBV2 combines with J gene TRBJ2-1; 13 positions match TRBD2. Germline V gene lookup returns CDR1 SNHLY and CDR2 FYNNEI. The CDR3 extends over 14 amino acids. Trimming removed 8 bases from V and 9 bases from J; junction bases left unmatched: 7. As DNA, the CDR3 is TGTGCCAGCCATACTAGCGGGAGGGCCAGTGAGCAGTTCTTC. It specifies CASHTSGRASEQFF.

The chain joins TRBV4-2 to TRBJ2-1; D not certain. The CDR3 consists of 17 residues. CDR1 LGHNA and CDR2 YNFKEQ come from the germline V gene. V lost 0 bases and J lost 2, with 14 bases in between. The CDR3: CASSQENWASAYNEQFF. The CDR3 DNA follows: TGTGCCAGCAGCCAAGAAAATTGGGCGAGTGCCTACAATGAGCAGTTCTTC.

This clonotype was picked up many times. J is TRBJ1-6 and V is TRBV28; TRBD1 matches at 8 bases. The CDR3 length is 15 residues. Germline V CDR1 and CDR2: MDHEN, SYDVKM. Trimming cost V 3 bases and J 8 bases; bases outside gene matches: 6. In DNA, the CDR3 is TGTGCCAGCAGTTTGGTGGACAGGGTCGATTCACCCCTCCACTTT. The encoded protein is CASSLVDRVDSPLHF. Combining the CDR3 with reference TRBV28 and TRBJ1-6 gives the whole variable domain DVKVTQSSRYLVKRTGEKVFLECVQDMDHENMFWYRQDPGLGLRLIYFSYDVKMKEKGDIPEGYSVSREKKERFSLILESASTNQTSMYLCASSLVDRVDSPLHFGNGTRLTVT.

In this sample, this clonotype turned up a few times. This chain uses TRBV19 with TRBJ2-6; 8 nucleotides match TRBD1. The CDR3 runs to 18 residues. J lost 0 bases, V lost 1 base, and 5 bases had no gene match. Germline CDR1 reads LNHDA; CDR2 reads SQIVND (reference sequence). The CDR3 here is CASSIGAGGSSGANVLTF. CDR3 DNA: TGTGCCAGTAGTATAGGGGCAGGGGGCTCCTCTGGGGCCAACGTCCTGACTTTC.

V usage is TRBV12-3 or TRBV12-4 and J usage is TRBJ1-2, with no clear D. This CDR3 comprises 13 residues. Trimming pared 2 bases from V and 8 bases from J, leaving 12 bases between. In nucleotides, the CDR3 is TGTGCCAGCAGTTTATCGGCAGTAGCCGGCTACACCTTC. Amino acid sequence: CASSLSAVAGYTF.

Ten or more counts support this clonotype. In DNA, the CDR3 is TGTGCCAGCAGCACAAGCGGTGGGAGCTCCTACGAGCAGTACTTC. Amino acid sequence: CASSTSGGSSYEQYF. This rearrangement joins TRBV11-2 to TRBJ2-7; a possible D gene is TRBD2 (5 bases). Between the trimmed V and J ends, which lost 5 bases and 0 bases, there was a span of 14 bases. The CDR3 spans 15 residues. CDR1 is SGHAT and CDR2 is FQNNGV in the germline V gene.

In this sample, this clonotype turned up many times. Here the CDR3 DNA reads TGTGCCAGCAGCCGACCGTTCAGGGAATCCGAGCAGTACTTC. Translating it yields CASSRPFRESEQYF. The chain couples TRBV12-3 or TRBV12-4 to TRBJ2-7; the D gene is possibly TRBD1 (5 bases). Trimming removed 6 bases at V and 6 bases at J, with 18 bases between. The CDR3 has 14 amino acids.

Concerning this clonotype: A much larger clone differs by one base, so this may be a read error. V gene TRBV20-1 combines with J gene TRBJ2-7; D uncertain. This CDR3 is built from 11 residues. V was pared by 1 base and J by 7 bases, with 8 bases between. Germline CDR1 reads DFQATT; CDR2 reads SNEGSKA (reference sequence). CDR3 bases: TGCAGTGCTAGAGGCTTAAATGAGCAGTACTTC. This codes for CSARGLNEQYF.

The chain uses TRBV7-9 and TRBJ2-7; either TRBD1 or TRBD2 may fit D (6 bases each). From germline, CDR1 is SEHNR and CDR2 FQNEAQ (reference sequence). V was shortened by 1 base and J by 2 bases, with 12 bases between the two germline ends. CDR3 length equals 15 residues. CDR3 sequence: CASSLDGGLTYEQYF. The CDR3 DNA is TGTGCCAGCAGCTTAGACGGGGGCCTTACCTACGAGCAGTACTTC.

About this clonotype: It may be a read error: a sequence one base away is much more abundant. The rearrangement links TRBV28 to TRBJ1-5; no reliable D call. CDR3 length: 15 amino acids. Looked up from germline, CDR1 is MDHEN and CDR2 is SYDVKM. V lost 0 bases, J lost 7 bases, and 13 bases lay in between. The CDR3 protein is CASSLWDSWNQPQHF. The CDR3, as DNA: TGTGCCAGCAGTTTATGGGATTCATGGAACCAGCCCCAGCATTTT.

V gene TRBV6-1 combines with J gene TRBJ2-5; weak D call: TRBD1 (6 bases). CDR1 is MNHNS and CDR2 is SASEGT in the germline V gene. V shed 4 bases and J shed 7 bases, with 10 bases lying between them. This CDR3 is 12 amino acids long. The CDR3 bases are TGTGCCAGCAGTGCACGAGGGGGGACCCAGTACTTC. Residues: CASSARGGTQYF.

V gene TRBV29-1 combines with J gene TRBJ1-2, with D possibly being TRBD1 (6 bases). Germline assignment: CDR1 SQVTM and CDR2 ANQGSEA. V lost 6 bases and J lost 7, with 12 bases in between. This CDR3 spans 11 amino acids. CDR3 coding DNA: TGCAGCGTGGACCCCAGGGGTGGCTACACCTTC. The encoded protein is CSVDPRGGYTF.

This clonotype was observed a handful of times. The chain carries TRBV4-2 and TRBJ2-5, with 14 bases that match TRBD2. This CDR3 comprises 16 residues. CDR1 is LGHNA, CDR2 YNFKEQ, per germline. Germline trimming cut 4 bases from V and 3 bases from J; bases unmatched to any gene: 4. The CDR3 region has the DNA TGTGCCAGCAGCCCCCTGGGACTAGCGGGAGAAGAGACCCAGTACTTC. This codes for CASSPLGLAGEETQYF.

The chain employs TRBV5-1 and TRBJ1-4; D remains ambiguous. Germline V gives CDR1 SGHRS, CDR2 YFSETQ. The length of the CDR3 is 16 residues. V lost 0 bases and J lost 2, with 11 bases in between. The CDR3 spells CASSLEPPGTNEKLFF. The CDR3, as DNA: TGCGCCAGCAGCTTGGAACCCCCGGGCACTAATGAAAAACTGTTTTTT.

A word on this clonotype: Since no conserved phenylalanine or tryptophan closes the CDR3, a read error is the likely cause. The chain is built from TRBV11-2 and TRBJ2-6; 7 bases are shared with TRBD2. The CDR3 extends over 17 amino acids. CDR1 is SGHAT, CDR2 FQNNGV, per germline. Unmatched junction bases numbered 10, after V lost 4 bases and J lost 4 bases. The CDR3 sequence is CASSSPGRAAGANVLTS. The CDR3 region has the DNA TGTGCCAGCAGCTCGCCGGGGAGGGCCGCCGGGGCCAACGTCCTGACTTCC.

There are a few counts of this clonotype. J is TRBJ2-5 and V is TRBV5-8; 12 nucleotides match TRBD2. CDR3 length: 13 amino acids. Germline lookup yields CDR1 SGHTS and CDR2 YDEGEE. V shed 5 bases, J shed 11 bases, and the junction held 7 bases outside the gene matches. Here the CDR3 DNA reads TGTGCCAGCAGAGCCGGACTAGCGGGGACGCAGTACTTC. This codes for CASRAGLAGTQYF.

This clonotype was seen at least ten times. V gene TRBV15 combines with J gene TRBJ1-6, with TRBD1 as a possible D gene (6 bases). V dropped 0 bases and J dropped 10 bases, with 28 bases sitting between them. CDR1 and CDR2 (germline): LNHNV, YYDKDF (reference sequence). CDR3 length equals 20 residues. The CDR3 nucleotides read TGTGCCACCAGCAGAGATCACCCTACCGGGACATCCTTCGGAGGATCACCCCTCCACTTT. It yields the protein CATSRDHPTGTSFGGSPLHF.